These 10 T cell receptor beta chains were all obtained from the same sample, sequenced in a study of glioma-infiltrating T cells after dendritic cell vaccination. This table comes from immunoSEQ multiplex PCR, and its TCRdb copy is limited to in-frame clones, with some not included. This table has about 49,000 clones, over 75% appearing once. The sequenced sample was blood, obtained before dendritic cell vaccination. Receptor source: a human donor with glioblastoma.

The V and J genes are TRBV7-3 and TRBJ2-1; 9 bases match TRBD2. V gave up 2 bases and J gave up 8 bases; unmatched junction bases: 4. CDR3 length: 14 residues. Germline assignment: CDR1 SGHTA and CDR2 FQGTGA. CDR3 sequence: CASSLGLAFDEQFF. CDR3 nucleotides: TGTGCCAGCAGCTTAGGACTAGCGTTCGATGAGCAGTTCTTC.

The chain joins TRBV30 to TRBJ1-2; perhaps TRBD1 as D (6 bases). With 5 bases removed from V and 4 bases from J, the gap between germline ends came to 17 bases. The germline CDR1 and CDR2 sequences are GTSNPN and SVGIG (reference sequence). The CDR3 is made up of 14 amino acids. The DNA of the CDR3 is TGTGCCTGGGGCCCCCAGGGGCTTGGCTATGGCTACACCTTC. It codes for CAWGPQGLGYGYTF.

The V call is TRBV30, the J call TRBJ2-5; 10 nucleotides match TRBD1. The CDR3 length is 15 residues. With 1 base clipped from V and 4 bases from J, the junction kept 6 bases outside the gene matches. Germline lookup yields CDR1 GTSNPN and CDR2 SVGIG (reference sequence). CDR3 residues: CAWSGDDRGLETQYF. For the CDR3, the DNA is TGTGCCTGGAGTGGGGACGACAGGGGGCTAGAGACCCAGTACTTC.

The chain couples TRBV19 to TRBJ1-1; TRBD1 aligns across 7 bases. CDR1 and CDR2 (germline): LNHDA, SQIVND (reference sequence). This CDR3 contains 14 residues. Losses at the gene ends were 5 bases for V and 4 bases for J; bases not matched to a gene: 7. DNA for the CDR3: TGTGCCAGTAGTTCTCTCGGGACAGCCACTGAAGCTTTCTTT. This encodes CASSSLGTATEAFF.

The chain is built from TRBV2 and TRBJ2-7, with a possible D match to TRBD1 (5 bases). From germline, CDR1 is SNHLY and CDR2 FYNNEI. Trimming took off 4 bases at V and 5 bases at J, with 9 bases between the two ends. The CDR3 loop spans 12 amino acids. CDR3 protein: CASSVRGHEQYF. In DNA, the CDR3 is TGTGCCAGCAGTGTAAGGGGTCACGAGCAGTACTTC. The complete variable domain, with remaining parts taken from reference TRBV2 and TRBJ2-7, reads EPEVTQTPSHQVTQMGQEVILRCVPISNHLYFYWYRQILGQKVEFLVSFYNNEISEKSEIFDDQFSVERPDGSNFTLKIRSTKLEDSAMYFCASSVRGHEQYFGPGTRLTVT.

The genes are TRBV19 and TRBJ2-7; D is undetermined. Looked up from germline, CDR1 is LNHDA and CDR2 is SQIVND (reference sequence). The V end was cut by 3 bases, the J end by 5 bases, with 14 bases between. CDR3 length: 14 amino acids. The chain's CDR3 is CASSIGEAVNEQYF. The CDR3 bases are TGTGCCAGTAGTATCGGCGAGGCGGTGAACGAGCAGTACTTC.

V gene TRBV5-4 combines with J gene TRBJ1-3; 7 nucleotides align to TRBD1. The CDR3 contains 15 residues. The trim removed 4 bases at V and 0 bases at J, leaving 4 bases unmatched. The germline gives CDR1 SGHNT, CDR2 YYREEE (reference sequence). Here the CDR3 DNA reads TGTGCCAGCAGCCGGGACAGCTCCTCTGGAAACACCATATATTTT. This encodes CASSRDSSSGNTIYF.

V and J are TRBV18 and TRBJ2-7, with 9 bases identical to TRBD2. V was clipped by 0 bases and J by 11 bases; unmatched bases: 8. The CDR3 runs to 14 residues. The germline V gene encodes CDR1 KGHSH and CDR2 LQKENI. CDR3 bases: TGTGCCAGCTCACCACCGTCTAGCGGGGTATTTAAGTACTTC. Translating gives CASSPPSSGVFKYF. The full variable domain, its missing parts supplied by reference TRBV18 and TRBJ2-7, is NAGVMQNPRHLVRRRGQEARLRCSPMKGHSHVYWYRQLPEEGLKFMVYLQKENIIDESGMPKERFSAEFPKEGPSILRIQQVVRGDSAAYFCASSPPSSGVFKYFGPGTRLTVT.

The CDR3 coding sequence is TGTGCCAGCAGCTTAGGTCTTTTGGGGGCCCTCCTTACTGAAGCTTTCTTT. Translating gives CASSLGLLGALLTEAFF. The rearrangement uses TRBV7-8 and TRBJ1-1; the D gene is possibly TRBD1 (6 bases). The CDR3 covers 17 residues. The ends were cut back, 1 base at V and 5 bases at J, with 20 bases in the middle. The germline gives CDR1 SGHVS, CDR2 FQNEAQ.

The table lists this clone with a count of one. CDR3 sequence reads: CASSLRGSGGREQYF. CDR3 nucleotides: TGTGCCAGCAGCCTCAGAGGTAGCGGCGGGAGAGAGCAGTACTTC. The chain is built from TRBV7-2 and TRBJ2-7, with 7 bases that match TRBD2. Germline V gene data show CDR1 as SGHTA and CDR2 as FQGNSA. CDR3 length: 15 amino acids. With V trimmed by 5 bases and J by 7 bases, 14 bases remained unmatched.